This TCR beta chain stems from a study of control samples from healthy donors and cancer patients. The repertoire was sequenced with immunoSEQ multiplex PCR; TCRdb's copy has only in-frame clones and lacks some. This table has around 140,000 clones, approximately 92% appearing once. This CDR3 has 12 residues. Germline CDR1 and CDR2: LNHDA and SQIVND (reference sequence). The genes are TRBV19 and TRBJ1-2; TRBD1 might be the D (5 bases). Sequencing was done on a sample of blood. This TCR was recovered from a woman in her fifties or sixties in good health. The CDR3 region has the DNA TGTGCTCGAATAGGGGCCGGCTATGGCTACACCTTC. Its protein product is CARIGAGYGYTF.